This is a list of T cell receptor beta chains from one sample in a study of PD-1 blockade in mismatch repair-deficient tumors. Repertoires were generated with immunoSEQ multiplex PCR, while TCRdb's copy carries only in-frame clones and drops some. The table records 120,000 or so clones, about 88% of them present only once. The source was peripheral blood, collected 44 weeks after starting pembrolizumab. Every receptor here comes from an adult with mismatch repair-deficient cancer. Both conserved end residues are part of each CDR3. D genes are given only for firm matches. Some rows mark clone size as missing; the rest say once, few, many or name a class of expanded clone.

cdr3_nt: TGTGCCAGCAGCTTAAGTTTGGGGGCACGGACAGCCGAGCAGTACTTC
cdr3_aa: CASSLSLGARTAEQYF
d_call: NA
clone_size: NA
j_call: TRBJ2-7
v_call: TRBV13

cdr3_nt: TGTGCCTCGGACAGGGGCGCTTTGAACACTGAAGCTTTCTTT
cdr3_aa: CASDRGALNTEAFF
d_call: TRBD1
clone_size: NA
j_call: TRBJ1-1
v_call: TRBV30

cdr3_nt: TGCGCCAGCAGTGAGAGGAATGAGCAGTTCTTC
cdr3_aa: CASSERNEQFF
d_call: NA
clone_size: NA
j_call: TRBJ2-1
v_call: TRBV10-2

cdr3_nt: TGTGCCTGGGTCAGACTAGCGGGAGGTTACAATGAGCAGTTCTTC
cdr3_aa: CAWVRLAGGYNEQFF
d_call: TRBD2
clone_size: NA
j_call: TRBJ2-1
v_call: TRBV30

cdr3_nt: TGTGCCACCAGCAGAGATCCCCGGACTAGCGAGAGAGCAGATACGCAGTATTTT
cdr3_aa: CATSRDPRTSERADTQYF
d_call: TRBD2
clone_size: NA
j_call: TRBJ2-3
v_call: TRBV15

cdr3_nt: TGTGCCAGCAGCCCTCTACAGGGGATGAGAGAGACTGAAGCTTTCTTT
cdr3_aa: CASSPLQGMRETEAFF
d_call: TRBD1
clone_size: NA
j_call: TRBJ1-1
v_call: TRBV14

cdr3_nt: TGTGCCAGCAGCTTAAGAAGAGGGACAGGGAGGGGTTCCTACAATGAGCAGTTCTTC
cdr3_aa: CASSLRRGTGRGSYNEQFF
d_call: TRBD1
clone_size: NA
j_call: TRBJ2-1
v_call: TRBV7-2

cdr3_nt: TGTGCCAGCAGCTACGCGGGAGAGCCAGATACGCAGTATTTT
cdr3_aa: CASSYAGEPDTQYF
d_call: TRBD2
clone_size: NA
j_call: TRBJ2-3
v_call: TRBV14

cdr3_nt: TGTGCTAGCAGCTCGGACCTCTCAGATACGCAGTATTTT
cdr3_aa: CASSSDLSDTQYF
d_call: NA
clone_size: NA
j_call: TRBJ2-3
v_call: TRBV7-7

cdr3_nt: TGTGCCAGCAGCTCCAGACTAGCGTGGCAAGAGACCCAGTACTTC
cdr3_aa: CASSSRLAWQETQYF
d_call: TRBD2
clone_size: NA
j_call: TRBJ2-5
v_call: TRBV11-2

cdr3_nt: TGTGCCAGCAGCTTACTACTAGCGGGAAAGGAGACCCAGTACTTC
cdr3_aa: CASSLLLAGKETQYF
d_call: TRBD2
clone_size: NA
j_call: TRBJ2-5
v_call: TRBV11-2

cdr3_nt: TGCGCCAGCAGCCATCCAGCGGGATGGGGCACCGGGGAGCTGTTTTTT
cdr3_aa: CASSHPAGWGTGELFF
d_call: TRBD2
clone_size: NA
j_call: TRBJ2-2
v_call: TRBV4-1

cdr3_nt: TGTGCCAGTAGTTCCGGACCCGGGATTGAAAAACTGTTTTTT
cdr3_aa: CASSSGPGIEKLFF
d_call: NA
clone_size: NA
j_call: TRBJ1-4
v_call: TRBV19

cdr3_nt: TGTGCCAGCAGCTTAGGGAGAACTAGCCTAGACTACGAGCAGTACTTC
cdr3_aa: CASSLGRTSLDYEQYF
d_call: NA
clone_size: NA
j_call: TRBJ2-7
v_call: TRBV7-2

cdr3_nt: TGTGCCAGCACCCGGGACAGGGAATCCTACGAGCAGTACTTC
cdr3_aa: CASTRDRESYEQYF
d_call: TRBD1
clone_size: once
j_call: TRBJ2-7
v_call: TRBV6-5

cdr3_nt: TGTGCCAGCAGCTTTGACGTCGATCAGCCCCAGCATTTT
cdr3_aa: CASSFDVDQPQHF
d_call: NA
clone_size: NA
j_call: TRBJ1-5
v_call: TRBV11-3

cdr3_nt: TGTGCCAGCAGCTTAGCTGCGGGGGGGGAAGCTTTCTTT
cdr3_aa: CASSLAAGGEAFF
d_call: NA
clone_size: NA
j_call: TRBJ1-1
v_call: TRBV11-3

cdr3_nt: TGTGCCAGCAAATCGATGACAAGGGGCCAAGAGACCCAGTACTTC
cdr3_aa: CASKSMTRGQETQYF
d_call: NA
clone_size: NA
j_call: TRBJ2-5
v_call: TRBV6-6

cdr3_nt: TGTGCCAGCGCGGGGCCACAGAGCTCCTACAATGAGCAGTTCTTC
cdr3_aa: CASAGPQSSYNEQFF
d_call: NA
clone_size: NA
j_call: TRBJ2-1
v_call: TRBV7-3

cdr3_nt: TGTGCCAGCAGTTTGCCAGCGAACACTGAAGCTTTCTTT
cdr3_aa: CASSLPANTEAFF
d_call: NA
clone_size: NA
j_call: TRBJ1-1
v_call: TRBV28

cdr3_nt: TGTGCCAGCAGCTTCAGGCTCACCGGGGAGCTGTTTTTT
cdr3_aa: CASSFRLTGELFF
d_call: NA
clone_size: NA
j_call: TRBJ2-2
v_call: TRBV9

cdr3_nt: TGTGCCAGCAGTGAATCTGCCGGACAGGGGGGTAACTATGGCTACACCTTC
cdr3_aa: CASSESAGQGGNYGYTF
d_call: TRBD1
clone_size: NA
j_call: TRBJ1-2
v_call: TRBV25-1

cdr3_nt: TGCGCCAGCAGCTTTAAGCGGGGGGGCACAGATACGCAGTATTTT
cdr3_aa: CASSFKRGGTDTQYF
d_call: TRBD2
clone_size: NA
j_call: TRBJ2-3
v_call: TRBV5-1

cdr3_nt: TGCGCCAGCAGCCAACTAGGGGCCAAAAACATTCAGTACTTC
cdr3_aa: CASSQLGAKNIQYF
d_call: NA
clone_size: few
j_call: TRBJ2-4
v_call: TRBV4-1

cdr3_nt: TGTGCCAGCAGCTTGGACCCCTACGGGAGCCCCAATGAGCAGTTCTTC
cdr3_aa: CASSLDPYGSPNEQFF
d_call: NA
clone_size: NA
j_call: TRBJ2-1
v_call: TRBV5-6

cdr3_nt: TGCGCCAGCAGCTTCTTTATGGGACAAATCCTCACTGAAGCTTTCTTT
cdr3_aa: CASSFFMGQILTEAFF
d_call: NA
clone_size: NA
j_call: TRBJ1-1
v_call: TRBV5-1

cdr3_nt: TGTGCCAGCAGCCCTTTTCGGGGGGGTGACTATGGCTACACCTTC
cdr3_aa: CASSPFRGGDYGYTF
d_call: NA
clone_size: NA
j_call: TRBJ1-2
v_call: TRBV5-6

cdr3_nt: TGCGCCAGCAGCCAAGAGGGAGTAGCGGGGGGAGGGCAAGAGACCCAGTACTTC
cdr3_aa: CASSQEGVAGGGQETQYF
d_call: TRBD2
clone_size: once
j_call: TRBJ2-5
v_call: TRBV4-3

cdr3_nt: TGTGCCAGCAGTGCCGGGGCCTACAGGAGTAGCAATCAGCCCCAGCATTTT
cdr3_aa: CASSAGAYRSSNQPQHF
d_call: NA
clone_size: NA
j_call: TRBJ1-5
v_call: TRBV6-1

cdr3_nt: TGTGCCAGCAGCGCGAAGGTAGAGCAGTTCTTC
cdr3_aa: CASSAKVEQFF
d_call: NA
clone_size: NA
j_call: TRBJ2-1
v_call: TRBV7-6

cdr3_nt: TGTGCCAGCAGACATCGGGACAGGGGATTTGGCTACACCTTC
cdr3_aa: CASRHRDRGFGYTF
d_call: TRBD1
clone_size: NA
j_call: TRBJ1-2
v_call: TRBV27

cdr3_nt: TGTGCCAGCAGCTTGCGCATAGGGGGGGGGAACACCGGGGAGCTGTTTTTT
cdr3_aa: CASSLRIGGGNTGELFF
d_call: NA
clone_size: NA
j_call: TRBJ2-2
v_call: TRBV11-2

cdr3_nt: TGTGCCAGCAGGCTGACTAGCGGGAGATTGAATGAGCAGTTCTTC
cdr3_aa: CASRLTSGRLNEQFF
d_call: TRBD2
clone_size: NA
j_call: TRBJ2-1
v_call: TRBV7-2

cdr3_nt: TGTGCCAGCAGTTACGCCCTAGAGACCCAGTACTTC
cdr3_aa: CASSYALETQYF
d_call: NA
clone_size: NA
j_call: TRBJ2-5
v_call: TRBV6-6

cdr3_nt: TGTGCCAGCAGCACTACGTACCAAGAGACCCAGTACTTC
cdr3_aa: CASSTTYQETQYF
d_call: NA
clone_size: once
j_call: TRBJ2-5
v_call: TRBV7-2

cdr3_nt: TGTGCCTCGGGACAGGAATACCAGGAGACCCAGTACTTC
cdr3_aa: CASGQEYQETQYF
d_call: TRBD1
clone_size: NA
j_call: TRBJ2-5
v_call: TRBV30

cdr3_nt: TGTGCCAGCACGAAGTTGGGAATCACCGGGGAGCTGTTTTTT
cdr3_aa: CASTKLGITGELFF
d_call: NA
clone_size: NA
j_call: TRBJ2-2
v_call: TRBV25-1

cdr3_nt: TGTGCCAGCAGCTTAGAACTGTTTTATGGCTACACCTTC
cdr3_aa: CASSLELFYGYTF
d_call: NA
clone_size: NA
j_call: TRBJ1-2
v_call: TRBV11-2

cdr3_nt: TGTGCCAGCAGCCAGGGGGGACAGGGGGCAGAGGAGACCCAGTACTTC
cdr3_aa: CASSQGGQGAEETQYF
d_call: TRBD1
clone_size: NA
j_call: TRBJ2-5
v_call: TRBV7-9

cdr3_nt: TGTGCCAGCAGTCCCCGACAGGCCTGGGGCACCGGGGAGCTGTTTTTT
cdr3_aa: CASSPRQAWGTGELFF
d_call: NA
clone_size: NA
j_call: TRBJ2-2
v_call: TRBV27

cdr3_nt: TGCGCCAGCAGCTTCCGGCCCACGGCAGGCGCAGAGACCCAGTACTTC
cdr3_aa: CASSFRPTAGAETQYF
d_call: NA
clone_size: few
j_call: TRBJ2-5
v_call: TRBV5-1

cdr3_nt: TGCGCCAGCAGCTTGGGACAGGGAGGGACAGATACGCAGTATTTT
cdr3_aa: CASSLGQGGTDTQYF
d_call: NA
clone_size: NA
j_call: TRBJ2-3
v_call: TRBV5-1

cdr3_nt: TGTGCCAGCAGTGAACGGTTGATGCCGAGAGATACGCAGTATTTT
cdr3_aa: CASSERLMPRDTQYF
d_call: NA
clone_size: NA
j_call: TRBJ2-3
v_call: TRBV6-1

cdr3_nt: TGTGCCAGTAGAGTCGGCAGCTATGGCTACACCTTC
cdr3_aa: CASRVGSYGYTF
d_call: NA
clone_size: few
j_call: TRBJ1-2
v_call: TRBV19

cdr3_nt: TGTGCCATCAGTGAGTCGAAAGGGGGGGCAGATACGCAGTATTTT
cdr3_aa: CAISESKGGADTQYF
d_call: NA
clone_size: NA
j_call: TRBJ2-3
v_call: TRBV10-3

cdr3_nt: TGTGCCAGCAGTTACTCAACCCTGAATGGCTACACCTTC
cdr3_aa: CASSYSTLNGYTF
d_call: NA
clone_size: NA
j_call: TRBJ1-2
v_call: TRBV6-6

cdr3_nt: TGTGCCAGCAGTACTACAGGGACAGATACGCAGTATTTT
cdr3_aa: CASSTTGTDTQYF
d_call: NA
clone_size: once
j_call: TRBJ2-3
v_call: TRBV11-3

cdr3_nt: TGTGCCAGTAGGGGCTCCCAAGAGACCCAGTACTTC
cdr3_aa: CASRGSQETQYF
d_call: NA
clone_size: NA
j_call: TRBJ2-5
v_call: TRBV19

cdr3_nt: TGTGCCAGCAGTGATCTACAGGATTTTCAGGGCTACACCTTC
cdr3_aa: CASSDLQDFQGYTF
d_call: NA
clone_size: NA
j_call: TRBJ1-2
v_call: TRBV25-1

cdr3_nt: TGCGCCAGCAGCAAACCGGGGGGACGGGAGACATTCTTC
cdr3_aa: CASSKPGGRETFF
d_call: TRBD2
clone_size: NA
j_call: TRBJ2-1
v_call: TRBV4-1

cdr3_nt: TGTGCCAGCAGTTACCTTGCCTCCTACGAGCAGTACTTC
cdr3_aa: CASSYLASYEQYF
d_call: NA
clone_size: NA
j_call: TRBJ2-7
v_call: TRBV6-5

cdr3_nt: TGTGCCAGCAGTGGGTCAGGGGGCTTCTACGAGCAGTACTTC
cdr3_aa: CASSGSGGFYEQYF
d_call: TRBD1
clone_size: few
j_call: TRBJ2-7
v_call: TRBV14

cdr3_nt: TGTGCCAGCAGTTGGTCCGGACTAGCGGGAGGCTTCTCCTACGAGCAGTACTTC
cdr3_aa: CASSWSGLAGGFSYEQYF
d_call: TRBD2
clone_size: NA
j_call: TRBJ2-7
v_call: TRBV28

cdr3_nt: TGTGCCAGCAGTGAATCTGGCTACGAGCAGTACTTC
cdr3_aa: CASSESGYEQYF
d_call: NA
clone_size: few
j_call: TRBJ2-7
v_call: TRBV6-4